This passage covers 8 T cell receptor beta chains from one sample sequenced in a study of blood T cell repertoires in COVID-19. Assay: immunoSEQ multiplex PCR; the TCRdb copy retains only in-frame clones and omits some. The sample has approximately 300,000 clones; around 90% are singletons. Source material: peripheral blood. These receptor sequences come from a woman in her forties or fifties who had recovered from COVID-19.

The chain is built from TRBV5-6 and TRBJ2-2; 12 nucleotides align to TRBD2. Germline CDR1 and CDR2: SGHDT and YYEEEE. The ends lost 0 bases at V and 7 bases at J; junction bases unmatched: 4. CDR3 size: 16 residues. The CDR3 spells CASSLGLAGVVGELFF. CDR3 sequence (DNA): TGTGCCAGCAGCTTGGGACTAGCGGGAGTAGTCGGGGAGCTGTTTTTT.

The CDR3 nucleotides read TGTGCCAGCAGTTACTTCAACTCTGGGGCCAACGTCCTGACTTTC. The encoded protein is CASSYFNSGANVLTF. The chain is built from TRBV6-2 or TRBV6-3 and TRBJ2-6; D unresolved. The CDR3 loop spans 15 amino acids. Germline V CDR1 and CDR2: MNHEY, SVGEGT. Trimming cost V 1 base and J 0 bases, with 4 bases left between them.

The CDR3 protein is CASSPTGVGEKLFF. CDR3 DNA sequence: TGCGCCAGCAGCCCTACAGGGGTGGGTGAAAAACTGTTTTTT. The chain recombines TRBV5-1 with TRBJ1-4; TRBD1 agrees at 7 bases. Germline trimming cut 4 bases from V and 7 bases from J; bases unmatched to any gene: 7. The CDR3 spans 14 residues. In germline, CDR1 is SGHRS, CDR2 YFSETQ.

V and J are TRBV28 and TRBJ2-7; 10 bases line up with TRBD1. The ends lost 3 bases at V and 5 bases at J; junction bases unmatched: 10. Germline assignment: CDR1 MDHEN and CDR2 SYDVKM. The CDR3 runs 16 residues. CDR3 DNA: TGTGCCAGCAGTTTGGACGGGACAGGGGTTCTACACGAGCAGTACTTC. Amino acids: CASSLDGTGVLHEQYF.

This chain links TRBV15 with TRBJ2-7, with D perhaps TRBD2 (5 bases). The CDR3 runs 12 residues. Looked up from germline, CDR1 is LNHNV and CDR2 is YYDKDF (reference sequence). V gave up 5 bases and J gave up 7 bases, with 12 bases separating them. DNA for the CDR3: TGTGCCACCAGCGCGGGTGGCAGGGAGCAGTACTTC. The encoded protein is CATSAGGREQYF.

The rearrangement uses TRBV21-1 and TRBJ2-5; the table's D call TRBD1 went unverified against the DNA. TRBV21-1 is described as a pseudogene. The CDR3 contains 15 residues. The DNA for the CDR3 is TGTGCCAGCAGCAAAACAGGGGGTTCCCAAGAGACCCAGTACTTC. Translating it yields CASSKTGGSQETQYF.

This chain connects TRBV9 to TRBJ1-1, with D perhaps matching TRBD1 (5 bases). CDR3 length: 18 amino acids. Trimming removed 1 base from V and 3 bases from J, with 22 bases in between. The germline V gene has CDR1 SGDLS and CDR2 YYNGEE. DNA of the CDR3: TGTGCCAGCAGCGTATCATCGGGGCACGCGGCGGGGGACACTGAAGCTTTCTTT. This translates into CASSVSSGHAAGDTEAFF.

The CDR3 DNA reads as TGTGCCATAAAGGGACAGGGAAGAAACTATGGCTACACCTTC. This encodes CAIKGQGRNYGYTF. The V call is TRBV10-3, the J call TRBJ1-2; 9 bases agree with TRBD1. The V gene end was trimmed by 9 bases and the J gene end by 2 bases; junction bases not matched to a gene: 7. The CDR3 sequence is 14 residues long. Germline V gives CDR1 ENHRY, CDR2 SYGVKD.